Sequencing of this T cell receptor beta chain was carried out in a study of OX40 agonist ivuxolimab in advanced cancers. Overall study context: Age averaged about 66 years (range about 23 to 80), and around 78% were male. Treatment received earlier with anti-PD-1, anti-PD-L1 or anti-CTLA-4 agents was allowed, and roughly 40% had some.

There are 17 residues in the CDR3. CDR1 LNHDA and CDR2 SQIVND come from the germline V gene (reference sequence). The junction had 7 bases not matched to a gene; V was cut back by 0 bases and J by 1 base. The study sampled blood at baseline, cycle 4 day 1, and cycle 7 day 1. Libraries were prepared by immunoSEQ multiplex PCR; TCRdb keeps only in-frame clonotypes and omits some of them. The table has roughly 46,000 clones, over 65% seen once. To note about this clone: Antigen: not known.

Overall study findings and caveats: At 0.1 to 3.0 mg/kg and by week 6, clonal expansion occurred in CD4+ and CD8+ blood T cells.

This specimen consisted of CD4+ or CD8+ T cells sorted from blood, obtained in a trial of the OX40 agonist ivuxolimab. This sequence joins TRBV19 and TRBJ2-5; 8 bases are shared with TRBD2. The origin of this receptor is an adult with an advanced solid tumor such as melanoma, head and neck, liver or kidney cancer. CDR3 region: CASSIEETSATQETQYF. The CDR3 DNA is TGTGCCAGTAGTATAGAGGAGACTAGCGCAACCCAAGAGACCCAGTACTTC.